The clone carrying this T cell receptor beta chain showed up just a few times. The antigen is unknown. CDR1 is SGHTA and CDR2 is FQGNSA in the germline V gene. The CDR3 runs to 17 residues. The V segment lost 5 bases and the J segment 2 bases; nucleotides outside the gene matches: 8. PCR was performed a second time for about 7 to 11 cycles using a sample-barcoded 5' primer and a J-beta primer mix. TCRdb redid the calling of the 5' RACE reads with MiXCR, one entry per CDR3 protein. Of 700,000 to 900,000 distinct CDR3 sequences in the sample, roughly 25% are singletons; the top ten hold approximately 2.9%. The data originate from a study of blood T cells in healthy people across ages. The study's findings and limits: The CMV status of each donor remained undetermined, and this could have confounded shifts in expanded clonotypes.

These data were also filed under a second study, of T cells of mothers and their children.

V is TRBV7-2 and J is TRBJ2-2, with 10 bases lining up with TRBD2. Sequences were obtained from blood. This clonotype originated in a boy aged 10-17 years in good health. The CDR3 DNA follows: TGTGCCAGCAGCCCCTCCCTAGCGGGGGCCAACACCGGGGAGCTGTTTTTT. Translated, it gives CASSPSLAGANTGELFF.